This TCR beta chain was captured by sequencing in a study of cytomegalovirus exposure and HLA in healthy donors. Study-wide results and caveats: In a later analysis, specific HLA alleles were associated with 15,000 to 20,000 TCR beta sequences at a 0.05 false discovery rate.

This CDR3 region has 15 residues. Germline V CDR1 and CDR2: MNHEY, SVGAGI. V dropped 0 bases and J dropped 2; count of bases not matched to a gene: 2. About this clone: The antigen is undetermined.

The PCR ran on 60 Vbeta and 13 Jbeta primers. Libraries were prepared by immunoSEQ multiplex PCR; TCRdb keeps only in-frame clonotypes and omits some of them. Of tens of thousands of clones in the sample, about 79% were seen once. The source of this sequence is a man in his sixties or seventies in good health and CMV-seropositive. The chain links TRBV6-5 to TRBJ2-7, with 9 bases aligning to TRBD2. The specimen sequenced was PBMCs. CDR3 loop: CASSYSSGGAYEQYF. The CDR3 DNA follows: TGTGCCAGCAGTTACTCTAGCGGGGGAGCCTACGAGCAGTACTTC.